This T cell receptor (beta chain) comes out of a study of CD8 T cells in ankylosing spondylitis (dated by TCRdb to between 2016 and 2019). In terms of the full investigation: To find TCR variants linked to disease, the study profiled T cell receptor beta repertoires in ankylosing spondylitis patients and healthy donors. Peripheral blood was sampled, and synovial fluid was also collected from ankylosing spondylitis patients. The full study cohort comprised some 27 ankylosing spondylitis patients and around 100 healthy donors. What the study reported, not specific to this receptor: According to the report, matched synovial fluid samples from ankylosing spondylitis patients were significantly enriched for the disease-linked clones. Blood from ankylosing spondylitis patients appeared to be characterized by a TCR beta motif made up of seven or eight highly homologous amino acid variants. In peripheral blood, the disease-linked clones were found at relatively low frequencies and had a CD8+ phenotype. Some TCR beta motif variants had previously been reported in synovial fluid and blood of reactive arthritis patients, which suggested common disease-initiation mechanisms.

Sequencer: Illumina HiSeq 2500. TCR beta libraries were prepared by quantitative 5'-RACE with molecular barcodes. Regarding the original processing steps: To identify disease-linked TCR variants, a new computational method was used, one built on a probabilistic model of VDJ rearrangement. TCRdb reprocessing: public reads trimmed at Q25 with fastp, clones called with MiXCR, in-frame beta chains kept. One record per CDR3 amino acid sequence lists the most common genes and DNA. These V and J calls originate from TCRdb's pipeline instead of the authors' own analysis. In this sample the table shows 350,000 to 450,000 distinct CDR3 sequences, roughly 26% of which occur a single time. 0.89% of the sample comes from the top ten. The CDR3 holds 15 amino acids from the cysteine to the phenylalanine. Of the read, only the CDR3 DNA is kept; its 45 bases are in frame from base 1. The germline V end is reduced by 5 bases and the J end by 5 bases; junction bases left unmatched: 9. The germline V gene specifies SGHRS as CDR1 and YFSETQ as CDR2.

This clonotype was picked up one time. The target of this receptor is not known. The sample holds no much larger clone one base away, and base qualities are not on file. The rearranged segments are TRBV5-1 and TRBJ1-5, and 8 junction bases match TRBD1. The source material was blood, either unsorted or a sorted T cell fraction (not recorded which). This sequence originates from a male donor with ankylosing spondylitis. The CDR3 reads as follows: CASSFSGGKDQPQHF. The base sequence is TGCGCCAGCAGTTTTTCAGGGGGCAAGGATCAGCCCCAGCATTTT.